This is a list of T cell receptor beta chains from one sample in a study of cytomegalovirus exposure and HLA in healthy donors. Measured with immunoSEQ multiplex PCR; TCRdb has only the in-frame clones, and not every one. The table records 150,000 to 200,000 clones, roughly 91% of them present only once. Sample: PBMCs. These receptors were collected from a man younger than 30 in good health and CMV-seronegative. The CDR3 runs from the conserved cysteine through the conserved F or W. Each record gives: D gene, V gene, J gene, clone size, CDR3 DNA, CDR3 protein. A D gene is named only where the DNA matches it firmly. Rows give clone size only sometimes, using once, few, many, or a class for an expanded clone.

TRBD1,TRBV7-2,TRBJ2-5,.,TGTGCCAGCAGCCGGCCCGGCAGGGGGCTTAAAGAGACCCAGTACTTC,CASSRPGRGLKETQYF
TRBD1,TRBV5-1,TRBJ2-7,once,TGCGCCAGCAGCCGACGACAGGGTTGGGCCTACGAGCAGTACTTC,CASSRRQGWAYEQYF
TRBD1,TRBV6-1,TRBJ1-2,.,TGTGCCAGCAGTGAGACAGGGGGCAACTATGGCTACACCTTC,CASSETGGNYGYTF
.,TRBV2,TRBJ2-1,.,TGTGCCAGCTGCCTCTCTTGGAGCTCCTACAATGAGCAGTTCTTC,CASCLSWSSYNEQFF
.,TRBV6-1,TRBJ1-5,.,TGTGCCAGCAGTGAACGGGTAGGCAATCAGCCCCAGCATTTT,CASSERVGNQPQHF
.,TRBV4-1,TRBJ2-5,.,TGCGCCAGCAGCCAACGCGCCGGAGGGGCAGAGACCCAGTACTTC,CASSQRAGGAETQYF
TRBD1,TRBV19,TRBJ2-4,.,TGTGCCAGTAGTAAGGACAGGGATGGCAAAAACATTCAGTACTTC,CASSKDRDGKNIQYF
.,TRBV6-5,TRBJ2-7,once,TGTGCCAGCAGTGCCCAGGGGTTTAAGCAGTACTTC,CASSAQGFKQYF
TRBD1,TRBV2,TRBJ1-6,.,TGTGCCAGGGCCCCAGGGGGCAATTCACCCCTCCACTTT,CARAPGGNSPLHF
TRBD1,TRBV6-5,TRBJ1-4,few,TGTGCCAGCAGCTTGGGACAGTCTAATGAAAAACTGTTTTTT,CASSLGQSNEKLFF
TRBD1,TRBV6-5,TRBJ1-5,.,TGTGCCAGCAGACCAGGACAGGGCGCTAATCAACCCCAGCATTTT,CASRPGQGANQPQHF
.,TRBV7-2,TRBJ2-7,.,TGTGCCAGCAGCTCCCCGGGATTCTACGAGCAGTACTTC,CASSSPGFYEQYF
.,TRBV7-7,TRBJ1-4,.,TGTGCTAGCAGCTTAAACCTTCGGGGGACGGACAATGAAAAACTGTTTTTT,CASSLNLRGTDNEKLFF
TRBD1,TRBV2,TRBJ1-2,.,TGTGCCAGCAGAGAGGACAGGGGAAATTATGGCTACACCTTC,CASREDRGNYGYTF
TRBD1,TRBV5-1,TRBJ2-7,.,TGCGCCAGCAGCTTCGGGACAGGGGCCTACGAGCAGTACTTC,CASSFGTGAYEQYF
TRBD2,TRBV28,TRBJ2-1,.,TGTGCCAGCAGTACTGCTTCCACGGCGGGAGTGTCCTACAATGAGCAGTTCTTC,CASSTASTAGVSYNEQFF
.,TRBV5-1,TRBJ1-1,.,TGCGCCAGCCGAGGAGGGAACACTGAAGCTTTCTTT,CASRGGNTEAFF
TRBD1,TRBV19,TRBJ1-1,.,TGTGCCAGTAGTATACAAGGGGGCGCGACTGAAGCTTTCTTT,CASSIQGGATEAFF
.,TRBV28,TRBJ1-1,.,TGTGCCAGCAGTCCCGCCAGAACCGGAGGTAACACTGAAGCTTTCTTT,CASSPARTGGNTEAFF
TRBD2,TRBV5-1,TRBJ2-5,.,TGCGCCAGCAGTTCACTAGCGGAGAACCAAGAGACCCAGTACTTC,CASSSLAENQETQYF
.,TRBV2,TRBJ1-2,.,TGTGCCAGCACCAGAAGTGCAGGGCCCTATGGCTACACCTTC,CASTRSAGPYGYTF
.,TRBV2,TRBJ1-1,.,TGTGCCACCTCATTTTCGGGGGACACTGAAGCTTTCTTT,CATSFSGDTEAFF
.,TRBV11-2,TRBJ1-2,.,TGTGCCAGCAGCTCAGAAACAGGTTTTCATGGCTACACCTTC,CASSSETGFHGYTF
.,TRBV2,TRBJ1-3,.,TGTGCCAGCAGTGGATCAGGCGACACCATATATTTT,CASSGSGDTIYF
TRBD1,TRBV19,TRBJ1-5,.,TGTGCCAGTAGTCAGGGGGCACGGAACAATCAGCCCCAGCATTTT,CASSQGARNNQPQHF
.,TRBV7-9,TRBJ2-1,.,TGTGCCAGCAGCTTGATAAACTTCCCCCCTAACAATGAGCAGTTCTTC,CASSLINFPPNNEQFF
TRBD1,TRBV5-4,TRBJ1-4,.,TGTGCCAGCAGCATAAGGACAGGGTCTGAAAAACTGTTTTTT,CASSIRTGSEKLFF
TRBD1,TRBV29-1,TRBJ1-2,.,TGCAGCGTTGGAGCCCAGGGACAGGCCACGGGCTACACCTTC,CSVGAQGQATGYTF
.,TRBV18,TRBJ2-7,.,TGTGCCAGCTCAGTTAGCAACGAGCAGTACTTC,CASSVSNEQYF